This TCR beta chain emerged from a study of blood T cell repertoires in COVID-19. Overall study: Specimens from acute and convalescent COVID-19 originated in the United States, Italy and Spain.

In the original workflow: The assay estimated nucleated cells by amplifying reference gene primers. The assay was immunoSEQ multiplex PCR, and TCRdb's table has in-frame clones only and misses some. For V, J and clone size, that table is used; D and trimming come from the DNA. This table holds some 200,000 clones, around 87% found once. The CDR3 totals 15 residues. The sample taken for sequencing was peripheral blood. This clonotype was sampled from a woman under 30 who had recovered from COVID-19. The V call is TRBV5-3, the J call TRBJ2-2; TRBD2 matches 11 bases. TRBV5-3 is known as an ORF, though its function is uncertain. In nucleotides, the CDR3 is TGTGTCGTCCAACCCGGGACTAGCGGTTCCGGGGAGCTGTTTTTT. Amino acid sequence: CVVQPGTSGSGELFF.